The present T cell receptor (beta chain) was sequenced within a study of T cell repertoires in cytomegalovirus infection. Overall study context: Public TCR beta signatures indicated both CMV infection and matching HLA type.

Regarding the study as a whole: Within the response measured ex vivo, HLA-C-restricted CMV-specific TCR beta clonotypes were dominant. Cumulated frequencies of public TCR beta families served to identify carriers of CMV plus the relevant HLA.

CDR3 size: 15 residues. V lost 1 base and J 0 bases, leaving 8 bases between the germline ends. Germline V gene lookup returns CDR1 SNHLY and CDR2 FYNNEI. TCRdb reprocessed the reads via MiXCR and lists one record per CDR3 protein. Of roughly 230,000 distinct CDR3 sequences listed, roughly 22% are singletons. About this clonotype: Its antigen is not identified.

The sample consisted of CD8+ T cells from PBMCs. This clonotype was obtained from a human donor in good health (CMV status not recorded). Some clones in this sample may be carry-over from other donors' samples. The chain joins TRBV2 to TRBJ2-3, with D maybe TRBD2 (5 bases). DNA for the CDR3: TGTGCCAGCAGTGAAGGAGCGGTAAGCACAGATACGCAGTATTTT. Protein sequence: CASSEGAVSTDTQYF.